The next 13 T cell receptor beta chains were all read from a single sample in a study of T cell repertoires in cytomegalovirus infection. TCRdb itself ran the reads through MiXCR, one entry per CDR3 protein. The table has hundreds of thousands of distinct CDR3 sequences, 24% seen once. The sequencing sample was made of CD8+ T cells from PBMCs. These receptors came from a human donor in good health (CMV status not recorded). Some clones in this sample may be carry-over from other donors' samples.

The CDR3 DNA sequence: TGTGCCAGCAGCTTCGGGAGATCAAATTACGAGCAGTACTTC. This translates into CASSFGRSNYEQYF. The chain recombines TRBV13 with TRBJ2-7; D perhaps matches TRBD2 (6 bases). CDR1 and CDR2 from the germline V gene are PRHDT and FYEKMQ (reference sequence). The CDR3 is 14 amino acids. Trimming removed 3 bases at V and 4 bases at J, with 13 bases between.

The gene calls are TRBV29-1 and TRBJ2-1; tentative D call: TRBD2 (7 bases). The CDR3 contains 15 residues. The germline V and J ends were trimmed by 6 bases and 7 bases, with 22 bases remaining between them. Germline V gives CDR1 SQVTM, CDR2 ANQGSEA. The CDR3 loop reads CSVGGGGLVRNEQFF. The CDR3 DNA reads TGCAGCGTGGGGGGCGGGGGATTAGTGAGGAATGAGCAGTTCTTC.

The V and J genes are TRBV6-2 or TRBV6-3 and TRBJ2-7; no firm D call. Trimming shortened V by 2 bases and J by 3 bases, and 14 bases separated the two germline ends. The CDR3 is made up of 15 amino acids. Germline V CDR1 and CDR2: MNHEY, SVGEGT. The CDR3 sequence is CASSYPPIGLYEQYV. The CDR3 nucleotides read TGTGCCAGCAGTTACCCTCCTATAGGCCTCTACGAGCAGTACGTC.

This clonotype was seen repeatedly, ten times or more. The J gene is TRBJ1-1, the V gene TRBV7-9; possibly TRBD1 for D (6 bases). V lost 1 base to trimming and J lost 4 bases, with 10 bases between them. Germline V gene sequence: CDR1 SEHNR, CDR2 FQNEAQ (reference sequence). This CDR3 comprises 14 residues. The CDR3 loop reads CASSLGAGATEAFF. CDR3 nucleotide sequence: TGTGCCAGCAGCTTAGGGGCAGGGGCCACTGAAGCTTTCTTT. Filled out from reference TRBV7-9 and TRBJ1-1, the complete variable domain reads DTGVSQNPRHKITKRGQNVTFRCDPISEHNRLYWYRQTLGQGPEFLTYFQNEAQLEKSRLLSDRFSAERPKGSFSTLEIQRTEQGDSAMYLCASSLGAGATEAFFGQGTRLTVV.

This clonotype was seen ten or more times. This chain joins TRBV7-6 and TRBJ1-1; D perhaps matches TRBD1 (6 bases). The CDR3 is made up of 15 amino acids. Trimming cost V 0 bases and J 8 bases, with 16 bases left between them. Germline V gene data show CDR1 as SGHVS and CDR2 as FNYEAQ. The CDR3 region is CASSLAAGEGVEAFF. The CDR3 DNA reads TGTGCCAGCAGCTTAGCGGCAGGGGAAGGAGTCGAAGCTTTCTTT.

This clonotype has more than one count but fewer than ten. The chain joins TRBV12-3 or TRBV12-4 to TRBJ2-1; weak D call: TRBD2 (7 bases). Trimming took 7 bases from V and 6 from J, leaving 25 bases between them. CDR3 size: 17 residues. The CDR3 DNA is TGTGCCAGCACTTTCGCTCCCAGTGCGGGGGCCCTCAATGAGCAGTTCTTC. Protein sequence: CASTFAPSAGALNEQFF.

Notes on this clonotype: A much larger clone differs from this one at a single base, so this may be a read error. V gene TRBV12-3 or TRBV12-4 combines with J gene TRBJ2-1; 10 bases fit TRBD1. V was clipped by 9 bases and J by 2 bases; unmatched bases: 7. CDR3 size: 15 residues. CDR3 nucleotide sequence: TGTGCCAGAAAATACGGGACAGGGGCCTACAATGAGCAGTTCTTC. It encodes CARKYGTGAYNEQFF.

Many counts were recorded for this clonotype. The chain links TRBV7-8 to TRBJ2-7; D perhaps matches TRBD2 (7 bases). The ends were cut back, 4 bases at V and 5 bases at J, with 15 bases in the middle. The germline CDR1 and CDR2 sequences are SGHVS and FQNEAQ. The CDR3 extends over 14 amino acids. Here the CDR3 DNA reads TGTGCCAGCAGCTCCGGGGGGCTGATTGACGAGCAGTACTTC. The encoded protein is CASSSGGLIDEQYF. The whole variable domain, filled in from reference TRBV7-8 and TRBJ2-7, reads GAGVSQSPRYKVAKRGQDVALRCDPISGHVSLFWYQQALGQGPEFLTYFQNEAQLDKSGLPSDRFFAERPEGSVSTLKIQRTQQEDSAVYLCASSSGGLIDEQYFGPGTRLTVT.

This clonotype was recorded many times. This sequence joins TRBV7-6 and TRBJ2-5, with D hard to call. This CDR3 region has 15 residues. CDR1 is SGHVS, CDR2 FNYEAQ, per germline. Trimming shortened V by 1 base and J by 2 bases, and 11 bases separated the two germline ends. The CDR3 DNA follows: TGTGCCAGCAGCTTAGTTTTGAGGCAGCAAGAGACCCAGTACTTC. Amino acid sequence: CASSLVLRQQETQYF. Based on the CDR3 plus reference TRBV7-6 and TRBJ2-5, the full variable domain is GAGVSQSPRYKVTKRGQDVALRCDPISGHVSLYWYRQALGQGPEFLTYFNYEAQQDKSGLPNDRFSAERPEGSISTLTIQRTEQRDSAMYRCASSLVLRQQETQYFGPGTRLLVL.

In this sample, this clonotype turned up a few times. CDR3 sequence (DNA): TGTGCCAGCAGTGAAGCGGGGACAGCGTCCTCCTACAATGAGCAGTTCTTC. Translated, it gives CASSEAGTASSYNEQFF. The chain joins TRBV2 to TRBJ2-1, with 7 bases fitting TRBD1. Germline-derived CDR1 and CDR2 are SNHLY and FYNNEI. The V and J ends lost 0 bases and 0 bases, in that order; junction bases with no gene match: 5. The CDR3 totals 17 residues.

This clonotype has at least ten counts. The V gene is TRBV6-6, the J gene TRBJ1-1; 8 positions match TRBD1. V gave up 4 bases and J gave up 1 base; unmatched junction bases: 2. From germline, CDR1 is MNHNY and CDR2 SVGAGI (reference sequence). This CDR3 has 14 residues. The CDR3, as DNA: TGTGCCAGCAGTTGGACAGGGAAGAACACTGAAGCTTTCTTT. It specifies CASSWTGKNTEAFF.

Many counts were recorded for this clonotype. The CDR3, as DNA: TGTGCCAGCAGTTTGGCCGGTTTAGAGCCCCAGCATTTT. Its protein is CASSLAGLEPQHF. The chain joins TRBV12-3 or TRBV12-4 to TRBJ1-5, with D uncertain. The CDR3 length is 13 residues. The germline V and J ends were trimmed by 3 bases and 8 bases, with 11 bases remaining between them.

This clonotype was recorded at least ten times. The chain is built from TRBV7-8 and TRBJ1-4, with D tentatively TRBD1 (5 bases). Germline assignment: CDR1 SGHVS and CDR2 FQNEAQ. Trimming removed 2 bases at V and 5 bases at J, with 12 bases between. The CDR3 spans 15 residues. The CDR3 spells CASSLWATGNEKLFF. The CDR3 DNA follows: TGTGCCAGCAGCTTATGGGCTACAGGCAATGAAAAACTGTTTTTT. The variable domain in full, with the rest retrieved from reference TRBV7-8 and TRBJ1-4, is GAGVSQSPRYKVAKRGQDVALRCDPISGHVSLFWYQQALGQGPEFLTYFQNEAQLDKSGLPSDRFFAERPEGSVSTLKIQRTQQEDSAVYLCASSLWATGNEKLFFGSGTQLSVL.